This passage covers 26 T cell receptor beta chains from one sample sequenced in a study of T-cell memory formation after mild COVID-19. TCRdb independently ran MiXCR on the 5' RACE reads; one entry per CDR3 protein. The top ten clones hold just over 8% of a sample with about 560,000 distinct CDR3 sequences, approximately 15% of them seen once. The specimen sequenced was PBMCs or a T cell subset sorted from them (not recorded which). The receptors here all came from an adult woman who had mild COVID-19 (a few samples of this study predate the infection). Cell type and time point are not known.

This clonotype was detected a few times. CDR3 nucleotide sequence: TGTGCCATCAGCACCCAGATGGTAGCGGGAGGGAGTACAGATACGCAGTATTTT. Its translation: CAISTQMVAGGSTDTQYF. V usage is TRBV10-3 and J usage is TRBJ2-3; 11 positions match TRBD2. The germline gives CDR1 ENHRY, CDR2 SYGVKD. The CDR3 has 18 residues. Unmatched junction bases numbered 14, after V lost 6 bases and J lost 3 bases.

Only a few counts were recorded for this clonotype. V gene TRBV7-2 combines with J gene TRBJ2-3; the D gene is possibly TRBD1 (6 bases). Germline V gene data show CDR1 as SGHTA and CDR2 as FQGNSA. The CDR3 sequence is 13 residues long. V was cut by 4 bases and J by 5 bases, with 10 bases left in between. CDR3 amino acids: CASSSLQGDTQYF. CDR3 nucleotides: TGTGCCAGCAGCTCATTACAGGGAGATACGCAGTATTTT.

J is TRBJ1-1 and V is TRBV24-1; D remains ambiguous. This CDR3 is built from 13 residues. Per the germline V gene, CDR1 is KGHDR and CDR2 is SFDVKD. Trimming left V 1 base short and J 3 bases short, with 5 bases between. The CDR3 region has the DNA TGTGCCACCAGTGATTTTAAAGACACTGAAGCTTTCTTT. This translates into CATSDFKDTEAFF.

This clonotype occurred many times. The chain joins TRBV19 to TRBJ2-5; TRBD2 aligns across 10 bases. The CDR3 spans 17 residues. Per germline, CDR1 LNHDA and CDR2 SQIVND (reference sequence). With V trimmed by 5 bases and J by 2 bases, 11 bases remained unmatched. The CDR3: CASSPGTSATLQETQYF. As DNA, the CDR3 is TGTGCCAGTAGTCCTGGGACTAGCGCAACTCTACAAGAGACCCAGTACTTC.

The J gene is TRBJ1-3, the V gene TRBV4-3, with D maybe TRBD1 (5 bases). The CDR3 is 16 residues long. Germline CDR1 is LGHNA and CDR2 is YSLEER. V was clipped by 0 bases and J by 0 bases, with 9 bases between them. The CDR3 DNA follows: TGCGCCAGCAGCCAAGATGAAGGGGTCTCTGGAAACACCATATATTTT. It yields the protein CASSQDEGVSGNTIYF.

This clonotype was seen a few times. The chain joins TRBV29-1 to TRBJ1-1, with 11 positions matching TRBD1. CDR3 length: 13 residues. The V gene end was trimmed by 3 bases and the J gene end by 10 bases; junction bases not matched to a gene: 7. Germline V gene data show CDR1 as SQVTM and CDR2 as ANQGSEA. The DNA of the CDR3 is TGCAGCGTTGACCCGGGACAGGGGGGGAGAGCTTTCTTT. It codes for CSVDPGQGGRAFF.

This clonotype was observed a few times. The CDR3 DNA follows: TGTGCCTGGACCGGGCCATGGAGGGGCTACACCTTC. Residues: CAWTGPWRGYTF. The chain joins TRBV30 to TRBJ1-2; no definite D call. Trimming took off 4 bases at V and 8 bases at J, with 14 bases between the two ends. CDR3 length: 12 amino acids. CDR1 GTSNPN and CDR2 SVGIG come from the germline V gene (reference sequence).

This clonotype was counted only a few times. The chain combines TRBV29-1 with TRBJ2-5; possible D gene TRBD2, 6 bases. Per the germline V gene, CDR1 is SQVTM and CDR2 is ANQGSEA. The CDR3 is 18 amino acids. V was cut by 0 bases and J by 2 bases, with 22 bases left in between. DNA of the CDR3: TGCAGCGTTGAAGATTTAGGAGGGGAAGTCTATCATCAAGAGACCCAGTACTTC. Translating gives CSVEDLGGEVYHQETQYF.

Only a few counts were recorded for this clonotype. This chain connects TRBV29-1 to TRBJ2-7, with D unclear. The CDR3 is made up of 11 amino acids. V was trimmed by 3 bases and J by 3 bases, leaving 6 bases between them. The germline gives CDR1 SQVTM, CDR2 ANQGSEA. The CDR3 loop is CSVESSYEQYF. The CDR3 DNA reads TGCAGCGTTGAGTCTAGCTACGAGCAGTACTTC.

The chain couples TRBV25-1 to TRBJ2-7; 15 nucleotides match TRBD2. The CDR3 is 17 residues long. Germline CDR1 is MGHDK and CDR2 is SYGVNS. J was trimmed by 4 bases and V by 6 bases; bases with no gene match: 10. This CDR3 is CASSRTPGLAGGYEQYF. Written as DNA, the CDR3 is TGTGCCAGCAGCCGGACCCCAGGACTAGCGGGAGGGTACGAGCAGTACTTC.

This CDR3 is CATSDSGNSYEQYF. CDR3 DNA sequence: TGTGCCACCAGTGACTCCGGTAACTCCTACGAGCAGTACTTC. The chain employs TRBV24-1 and TRBJ2-7; D is unclear. The CDR3 extends over 14 amino acids. V lost 4 bases and J lost 0, with 9 bases in between. Germline V lookup: CDR1 KGHDR, CDR2 SFDVKD.

The table lists this clonotype with a few counts. V is TRBV18 and J is TRBJ2-1; TRBD1 agrees at 7 bases. Germline CDR1 and CDR2: KGHSH and LQKENI. The CDR3 loop spans 14 amino acids. V trimming: 1 base; J trimming: 5 bases; junction bases outside the gene matches: 2. In DNA, the CDR3 is TGTGCCAGCTCACCACGGGACAGCAACAATGAGCAGTTCTTC. This encodes CASSPRDSNNEQFF.

This clonotype was detected only a few times. The V call is TRBV2, the J call TRBJ1-5, with D unresolved. Deletions cut 3 bases from V and 4 bases from J, with 10 bases between. Germline V lookup: CDR1 SNHLY, CDR2 FYNNEI. There are 14 residues in the CDR3. DNA of the CDR3: TGTGCCAGCAGTGATACAGCCAGAAATCAGCCCCAGCATTTT. Translation: CASSDTARNQPQHF.

As for this clonotype: A much more abundant neighbour one base away suggests this may be a read error. This chain uses TRBV12-3 or TRBV12-4 with TRBJ1-1; D gene uncertain. The CDR3 contains 11 residues. V lost 7 bases to trimming and J lost 2 bases, with 5 bases between them. For the CDR3, the DNA is TGTGCCAGCAACAGAAACACTGAAGCTTTCTTT. Protein: CASNRNTEAFF.

This clonotype was counted between two and nine times. V is TRBV24-1 and J is TRBJ2-5, with D maybe TRBD1 (6 bases). This CDR3 has 15 residues. From germline, CDR1 is KGHDR and CDR2 SFDVKD. V was trimmed by 4 bases and J by 4 bases, leaving 15 bases between them. The CDR3 sequence is CATSEGLTGGETQYF. CDR3 coding DNA: TGTGCCACCAGTGAGGGATTGACAGGTGGAGAGACCCAGTACTTC.

At least ten counts were recorded for this clonotype. The rearrangement links TRBV29-1 to TRBJ1-1; no definite D call. The germline CDR1 and CDR2 sequences are SQVTM and ANQGSEA. CDR3 length equals 10 residues. Trimming pared 2 bases from V and 5 bases from J, leaving 3 bases between. As DNA, the CDR3 is TGCAGCGTTGAAACGACTGAAGCTTTCTTT. This translates into CSVETTEAFF.

Only a few counts were recorded for this clonotype. The rearrangement joins TRBV29-1 to TRBJ2-1, with 8 bases that match TRBD1. V lost 3 bases to trimming and J lost 9 bases; unmatched junction nucleotides: 13. Germline V CDR1 and CDR2: SQVTM, ANQGSEA. The CDR3 has 15 residues. In DNA form, the CDR3 reads TGCAGCGTTGAGCCGCCGGGACAGGTCGTTGGTGAGCAGTTCTTC. Protein sequence: CSVEPPGQVVGEQFF.

The chain links TRBV7-9 to TRBJ2-5; tentatively, D is TRBD2 (5 bases). CDR1 and CDR2 (germline): SEHNR, FQNEAQ (reference sequence). With 2 bases removed from V and 1 base from J, the gap between germline ends came to 11 bases. The length of the CDR3 is 15 residues. The CDR3 nucleotides are TGTGCCAGCAGCTTACTGGGAGCGTTCCAAGAGACCCAGTACTTC. Translation: CASSLLGAFQETQYF. Based on the CDR3 plus reference TRBV7-9 and TRBJ2-5, the full variable domain is DTGVSQNPRHKITKRGQNVTFRCDPISEHNRLYWYRQTLGQGPEFLTYFQNEAQLEKSRLLSDRFSAERPKGSFSTLEIQRTEQGDSAMYLCASSLLGAFQETQYFGPGTRLLVL.

V is TRBV7-9 and J is TRBJ2-3; TRBD1 matches 9 bases. V was clipped by 2 bases and J by 6 bases; unmatched bases: 6. Germline assignment: CDR1 SEHNR and CDR2 FQNEAQ (reference sequence). The CDR3 consists of 15 residues. CDR3 region: CASSLIQGADDTQYF. Here the CDR3 DNA reads TGTGCCAGCAGCTTAATACAGGGGGCAGATGATACGCAGTATTTT.

This clonotype has a handful of counts. This sequence joins TRBV6-1 and TRBJ2-5; D is ambiguous. The CDR3 length is 14 residues. V lost 2 bases to trimming and J lost 5 bases, with 12 bases between them. Germline-derived CDR1 and CDR2 are MNHNS and SASEGT. In nucleotides, the CDR3 is TGTGCCAGCAGTGAATGGGGATTAAGTGAGACCCAGTACTTC. This gives the protein CASSEWGLSETQYF.

This chain connects TRBV5-6 to TRBJ1-2, with 7 positions matching TRBD1. The V gene's germline CDR1 is SGHDT and CDR2 YYEEEE. The CDR3 extends over 14 amino acids. Trimming removed 2 bases from V and 2 bases from J; junction bases left unmatched: 3. CDR3 region: CASSFGTENYGYTF. CDR3 DNA: TGTGCCAGCAGCTTCGGGACAGAGAACTATGGCTACACCTTC.

The CDR3 here is CASSLATGNYEQYF. The CDR3, as DNA: TGCGCCAGCAGCTTGGCGACAGGGAACTACGAGCAGTACTTC. The chain has TRBV5-1 and TRBJ2-7, with 7 bases fitting TRBD1. V dropped 0 bases and J dropped 3; count of bases not matched to a gene: 3. Per germline, CDR1 SGHRS and CDR2 YFSETQ. The CDR3 sequence is 14 residues long.

This clonotype came up a few times. The gene calls are TRBV7-2 and TRBJ2-6; no clear D gene. The CDR3 is 16 residues long. Trimming pared 1 base from V and 0 bases from J, leaving 7 bases between. In germline, CDR1 is SGHTA, CDR2 FQGNSA. CDR3 sequence (DNA): TGTGCCAGCAGCTTAGTCGCGGTCTCTGGGGCCAACGTCCTGACTTTC. Translated, it gives CASSLVAVSGANVLTF.

This clonotype was counted between two and nine times. The genes are TRBV5-5 and TRBJ1-2; D remains unclear. V was pared by 4 bases and J by 4 bases, with 17 bases between. The CDR3 loop spans 15 amino acids. Germline loops: CDR1 SGHKS, CDR2 YYEKEE (reference sequence). This CDR3 reads CASSPTWVRAYGYTF. The CDR3 DNA reads as TGTGCCAGCAGCCCGACTTGGGTTAGGGCCTATGGCTACACCTTC.

This clonotype was observed at least ten times. The genes are TRBV7-9 and TRBJ2-3; maybe TRBD2 (6 bases). Trimming took 4 bases from V and 3 from J, leaving 11 bases between them. The germline V gene encodes CDR1 SEHNR and CDR2 FQNEAQ (reference sequence). CDR3 length: 14 amino acids. CDR3 nucleotides: TGTGCCAGCAGCTCCTCGGGAGCGACAGATACGCAGTATTTT. This encodes CASSSSGATDTQYF. The full variable domain, completed using reference TRBV7-9 and TRBJ2-3, is DTGVSQNPRHKITKRGQNVTFRCDPISEHNRLYWYRQTLGQGPEFLTYFQNEAQLEKSRLLSDRFSAERPKGSFSTLEIQRTEQGDSAMYLCASSSSGATDTQYFGPGTRLTVL.

The sample holds a few counts of this clonotype. CDR3 sequence: CASSPRGHQETQYF. The CDR3 nucleotides are TGTGCCAGCAGCCCCAGGGGGCATCAAGAGACCCAGTACTTC. The V gene is TRBV5-6, the J gene TRBJ2-5, with 8 bases lining up with TRBD1. This CDR3 has 14 amino acids. Germline loops: CDR1 SGHDT, CDR2 YYEEEE. The J segment lost 2 bases and the V segment lost 4 bases, leaving 4 bases of the junction unmatched.